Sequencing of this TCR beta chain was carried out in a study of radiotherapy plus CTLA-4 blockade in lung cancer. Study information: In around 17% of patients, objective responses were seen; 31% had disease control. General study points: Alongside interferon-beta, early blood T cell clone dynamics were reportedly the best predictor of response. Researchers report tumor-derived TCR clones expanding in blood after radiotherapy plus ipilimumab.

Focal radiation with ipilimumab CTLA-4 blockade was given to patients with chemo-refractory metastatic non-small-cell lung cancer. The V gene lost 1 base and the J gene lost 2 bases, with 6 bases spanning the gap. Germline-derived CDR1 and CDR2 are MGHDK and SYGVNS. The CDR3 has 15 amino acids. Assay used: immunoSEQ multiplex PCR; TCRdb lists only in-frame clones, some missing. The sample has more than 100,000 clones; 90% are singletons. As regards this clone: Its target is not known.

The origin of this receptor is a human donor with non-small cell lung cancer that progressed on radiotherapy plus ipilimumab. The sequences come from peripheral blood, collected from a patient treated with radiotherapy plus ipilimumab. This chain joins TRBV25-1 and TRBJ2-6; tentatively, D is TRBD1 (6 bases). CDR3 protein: CASSEWTAGANVLTF. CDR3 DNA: TGTGCCAGCAGTGAATGGACAGCTGGGGCCAACGTCCTGACTTTC.